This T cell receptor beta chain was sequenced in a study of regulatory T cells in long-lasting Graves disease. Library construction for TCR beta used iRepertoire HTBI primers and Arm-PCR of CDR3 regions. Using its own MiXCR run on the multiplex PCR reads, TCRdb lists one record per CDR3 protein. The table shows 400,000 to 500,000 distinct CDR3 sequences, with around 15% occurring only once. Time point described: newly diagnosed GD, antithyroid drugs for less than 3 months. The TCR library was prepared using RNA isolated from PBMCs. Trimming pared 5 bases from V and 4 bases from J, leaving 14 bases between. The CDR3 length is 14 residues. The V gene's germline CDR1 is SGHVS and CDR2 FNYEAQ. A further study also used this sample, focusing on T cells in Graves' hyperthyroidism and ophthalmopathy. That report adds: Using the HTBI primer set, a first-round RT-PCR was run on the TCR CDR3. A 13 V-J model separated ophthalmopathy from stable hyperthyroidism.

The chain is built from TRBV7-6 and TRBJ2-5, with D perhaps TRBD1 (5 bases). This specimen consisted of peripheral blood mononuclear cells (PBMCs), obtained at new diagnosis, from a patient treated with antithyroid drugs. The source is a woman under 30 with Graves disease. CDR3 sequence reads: CASSGRRVAETQYF. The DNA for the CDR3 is TGTGCCAGCAGCGGACGCAGGGTTGCAGAGACCCAGTACTTC.